This TCR beta chain was sequenced for a study of blood T cell repertoires in COVID-19. The CDR3 loop spans 13 amino acids. Trimming pared 2 bases from V and 7 bases from J, leaving 10 bases between. The germline gives CDR1 SGHRS, CDR2 YFSETQ. Only in-frame clones appear in the TCRdb table, and some are missing; sequencing was by immunoSEQ multiplex PCR. The data hold more than 65,000 clones, with around 83% observed a single time. V is TRBV5-1 and J is TRBJ1-5, with D possibly TRBD1 on 5 matching bases. This receptor was obtained from a man aged 45-60 years with active COVID-19. The sample was peripheral blood. CDR3 nucleotides: TGCGCCAGCAGCTTCCAGGGCGGACAGCCCCAGCATTTT. Translation gives CASSFQGGQPQHF.